These T cell receptor beta chains were read from a single sample in a study of blood T cell repertoires in COVID-19. Clones were sequenced by immunoSEQ multiplex PCR, and TCRdb holds only the in-frame ones, with some missing. The repertoire holds 95,000 to 120,000 clones, with 84% as singletons. The sequenced material came from peripheral blood. These receptors were taken from a woman in her 40s with acute or convalescent COVID-19. Each CDR3 is given with its conserved first and last residue. Fields, in order: V gene, CDR3 protein.

v_gene: TRBV16
CDR3aa: CASSPGGDYGYTF

v_gene: TRBV30
CDR3aa: CAWSDNLGGNQPQHF

v_gene: TRBV27
CDR3aa: CASSGPASGEGRETQYF

v_gene: TRBV7-9
CDR3aa: CASSLVGGPPPMDYTF

v_gene: TRBV4-3
CDR3aa: CASSQEGASSTDTQYF

v_gene: TRBV18
CDR3aa: CASSPPGGNEQFF

v_gene: TRBV2
CDR3aa: CASRSTGATYEQYF

v_gene: TRBV25-1
CDR3aa: CASHGGYTEAFF

v_gene: TRBV6-5
CDR3aa: CASVERGGGTDTQYF

v_gene: TRBV7-9
CDR3aa: CASSQLDRAYEQYF

v_gene: TRBV30
CDR3aa: CAWTAATNEKLFF

v_gene: TRBV4-1
CDR3aa: CASSRQGDSPLHF

v_gene: TRBV5-6
CDR3aa: CASSDTGVYGYTF

v_gene: TRBV7-9
CDR3aa: CASSQQGRNTIYF

v_gene: TRBV2
CDR3aa: CASSWDREGIQYF

v_gene: TRBV29-1
CDR3aa: CSVDSTGLEAFF

v_gene: TRBV3-1/TRBV3-2
CDR3aa: CASSHAQRVGVF

v_gene: TRBV7-9
CDR3aa: CASSRGNQPQHF

v_gene: TRBV3-1/TRBV3-2
CDR3aa: CASSQGAVRGNGYTF

v_gene: TRBV4-3
CDR3aa: CASSRYTDINYGYTF

v_gene: TRBV5-1
CDR3aa: CASSLGGWNTGELFF

v_gene: TRBV19
CDR3aa: CASLPGGGAGPLHF

v_gene: TRBV19
CDR3aa: CASSDGQGGPRNQPQHF

v_gene: TRBV6-5
CDR3aa: CASREGARGSYEQYF

v_gene: TRBV6-1
CDR3aa: CASSELEGRNNQPQHF

v_gene: TRBV6-6
CDR3aa: CASTPRQGSYEQYF

v_gene: TRBV6-5
CDR3aa: CASSYTESNEQFF

v_gene: TRBV2
CDR3aa: CASGNSPLHF

v_gene: TRBV5-5
CDR3aa: CASGRGPNTNYGYTF

v_gene: TRBV10-3
CDR3aa: CAIRGTGEDEKLFF

v_gene: TRBV3-1/TRBV3-2
CDR3aa: CASSQGRLAGFYEQYF

v_gene: TRBV2
CDR3aa: CASCLTGQGEQFF

v_gene: TRBV5-1
CDR3aa: CASSLVPGVEETQYF

v_gene: TRBV6-5
CDR3aa: CASAIERSLHEQYF

v_gene: TRBV29-1
CDR3aa: CSVGQLANYGYTF

v_gene: TRBV18
CDR3aa: CASSRLGQTGSGANVLTF

v_gene: TRBV9
CDR3aa: CASSVGLGVDIQYF

v_gene: TRBV6-5
CDR3aa: CASSPGQLNSPLHF

v_gene: TRBV19
CDR3aa: CASTDRQIYGYTF

v_gene: TRBV6-2/TRBV6-3
CDR3aa: CASSYLGLAPIQYF

v_gene: TRBV12-1
CDR3aa: CASSKYRNEQFF

v_gene: TRBV19
CDR3aa: CASSNREGGVLNEAFF

v_gene: TRBV7-2
CDR3aa: CASRKPGQGPGGYTF

v_gene: TRBV27
CDR3aa: CASSSTDSPFSPLHF

v_gene: TRBV5-6
CDR3aa: CASSSLRDRGSYEQYF

v_gene: TRBV7-9
CDR3aa: CASSLETAPGGYTF

v_gene: TRBV30
CDR3aa: CAWSVQNWIQPQHF

v_gene: TRBV29-1
CDR3aa: CSVDAGGNYEQYF

v_gene: TRBV30
CDR3aa: CAWCREHGEKLFF

v_gene: TRBV6-5
CDR3aa: CASSYSGGDSYNEQFF

v_gene: TRBV5-1
CDR3aa: CASSFREGTEAFF

v_gene: TRBV11-2
CDR3aa: CASSLWGTGASYEQYF

v_gene: TRBV11-3
CDR3aa: CASSLAGTEAFF

v_gene: TRBV18
CDR3aa: CASSPDSYNEQFF

v_gene: TRBV2
CDR3aa: CASSDGLNEKLFF